This T cell receptor beta chain was identified in a study of T cell responses to AZD1222 COVID-19 vaccine. As for this clone: Its antigen is still unknown.

Study results and caveats: Nearly half of spike-specific TCRs reportedly target unmutated variant regions. CD4 TCRs associated with vaccination spanned spike, dominating at 160-218 and 743-854. Sampling captured repertoires only after the peak T cell response. White British people made up most donors, females outnumbered males, and clonal diversity was possibly underestimated.

Data came from immunoSEQ multiplex PCR; TCRdb stores just in-frame clones and leaves some out. Among some 60,000 clones listed, 70% to 85% were seen once. The clonotype originates from an adult in good health. This specimen consisted of peripheral blood, obtained on day 0 of AZD1222 vaccination.

The CDR3 protein is CASSERSGLTDTQYF. As DNA, the CDR3 is TGTGCCAGCAGTGAAAGGTCAGGCCTCACAGATACGCAGTATTTT. This chain links TRBV6-1 with TRBJ2-3; no definite D call. V was clipped by 2 bases and J by 2 bases, with 11 bases between them. Germline CDR1 reads MNHNS; CDR2 reads SASEGT. This CDR3 spans 15 amino acids.